The following is a T cell receptor (beta chain) sequence with its context. These data come from a study of shared clonotypes between healthy human individuals. From germline, CDR1 is MNHNY and CDR2 SVGAGI (reference sequence). The CDR3 is 13 residues long. Trimming removed 0 bases at V and 12 bases at J, with 14 bases between. Genomic DNA belonging to each subset was distributed in equal measure over several immunoSEQ plates. Clones were sequenced by immunoSEQ multiplex PCR, and TCRdb holds only the in-frame ones, with some missing. The sample has roughly 2,300,000 clones; 92% are singletons. The sample taken for sequencing was naive CD4+ T cells from PBMCs. Subset denoted: CD45RA+ positively selected. V and J are TRBV6-6 and TRBJ1-1; D not resolved. The TCR sequence derives from a man younger than 35 in good health. Some clones in this sample may be carry-over from other donors' samples. The CDR3: CASSYSGTAGTFF. DNA for the CDR3: TGTGCCAGCAGTTACTCGGGCACAGCGGGGACTTTCTTT.